The entry below describes one T cell receptor beta chain. Additional DNA sequences in this sample encode the identical CDR3. Profiled with immunoSEQ multiplex PCR; TCRdb holds only in-frame clones, not every one. Of around 70,000 clones detected, about 83% appear once; the ten largest clones hold approximately 40%. These data originate in a study of blood T cell repertoires in COVID-19. Trimming took off 8 bases at V and 1 base at J, with 23 bases between the two ends. This CDR3 has 17 amino acids. From germline, CDR1 is LNHDA and CDR2 SQIVND (reference sequence). J is TRBJ1-1 and V is TRBV19, with TRBD1 as a possible D gene (5 bases). The material sequenced was peripheral blood. The receptor comes from a man older than 75 with acute or convalescent COVID-19. The CDR3 loop is CASRTPGGGLGNTEAFF. As DNA, the CDR3 is TGTGCCAGTCGAACCCCGGGGGGGGGACTCGGGAACACTGAAGCTTTCTTT. Combining the CDR3 with reference TRBV19 and TRBJ1-1 gives the whole variable domain DGGITQSPKYLFRKEGQNVTLSCEQNLNHDAMYWYRQDPGQGLRLIYYSQIVNDFQKGDIAEGYSVSREKKESFPLTVTSAQKNPTAFYLCASRTPGGGLGNTEAFFGQGTRLTVV.